This TCR beta chain originates from a study of blood T cell repertoires in COVID-19. The protocol was immunoSEQ multiplex PCR, while the TCRdb copy is restricted to in-frame clones and leaves out a portion. Found here are 400,000 or so clones, around 87% of them singletons; the top ten hold over 2.5%. Germline CDR1 and CDR2: MGHRA and YSYEKL. CDR3 length: 15 amino acids. Losses at the gene ends were 6 bases for V and 6 bases for J; bases not matched to a gene: 6. The chain employs TRBV4-1 and TRBJ2-3, with 13 nucleotides matching TRBD2. The receptor was derived from a human donor in a cohort sampled during active COVID-19. Material: peripheral blood. CDR3 residues: CASRSGLAGVDTQYF. The CDR3 coding sequence is TGCGCCAGCAGATCTGGACTAGCGGGAGTGGATACGCAGTATTTT.